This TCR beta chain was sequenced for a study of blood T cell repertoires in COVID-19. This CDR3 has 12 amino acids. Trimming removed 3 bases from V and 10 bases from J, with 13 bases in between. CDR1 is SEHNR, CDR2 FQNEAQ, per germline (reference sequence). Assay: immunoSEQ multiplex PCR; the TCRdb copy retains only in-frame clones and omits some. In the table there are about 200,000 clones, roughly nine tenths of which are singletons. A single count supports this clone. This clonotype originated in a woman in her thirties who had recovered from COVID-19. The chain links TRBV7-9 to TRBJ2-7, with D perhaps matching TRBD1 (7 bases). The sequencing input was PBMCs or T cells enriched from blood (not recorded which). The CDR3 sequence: CASSFGQGGQYF. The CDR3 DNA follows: TGTGCCAGCAGCTTCGGCCAGGGGGGTCAGTACTTC.